The entry that follows covers one T cell receptor beta chain sequence. The antigen is unknown. Treatment described: about 20 received Ad26.COV2.S at low or high dose, single or two shots; about five received placebo; per-sample allocation not given. Material that was analyzed had been drawn on day 63 after the first vaccine or placebo injection. CDR1 and CDR2 from the germline V gene are MDHEN and SYDVKM. V lost 3 bases and J lost 1, with 11 bases in between. The CDR3 is 15 amino acids. The sample is drawn from a study of Ad26.COV2.S vaccination and SARS-CoV-2 variants. Study-wide results and limits: TCR breadth and depth estimates may have understated total T cell responses. Responses of spike-specific T cells (both CD8+ and CD4+) reportedly showed substantial breadth after vaccination.

Assay: immunoSEQ multiplex PCR; the TCRdb copy retains only in-frame clones and omits some. The table has roughly 450,000 clones, more than 80% seen once. This clonotype was obtained from a person aged 18 to 65 who received the Ad26.COV2.S COVID-19 vaccine or a placebo. This chain joins TRBV28 and TRBJ2-3, with a possible D match to TRBD2 (6 bases). Sequencing used peripheral blood, obtained in a trial of Ad26.COV2.S vaccine versus placebo. The DNA for the CDR3 is TGTGCCAGCAGTTTGGAGGGTATCGGCACAGATACGCAGTATTTT. This translates into CASSLEGIGTDTQYF.